The next 25 T cell receptor beta chains were all read from a single sample in a study of T cell changes during pregnancy in multiple sclerosis. Profiled with immunoSEQ multiplex PCR; TCRdb holds only in-frame clones, not every one. Here the sample spans about 110,000 clones, under 95% being singletons. Sequencing used peripheral blood, obtained before pregnancy. These receptors all stem from a female donor with multiple sclerosis, enrolled in a pregnancy study.

The chain recombines TRBV11-3 with TRBJ2-5; D ambiguous. Germline V gene sequence: CDR1 SGHNT, CDR2 YENEEA. Trimming cost V 5 bases and J 5 bases, with 9 bases left between them. The CDR3 has 12 residues. The CDR3 loop reads CASSPNGETQYF. CDR3 bases: TGTGCCAGCAGCCCTAACGGGGAGACCCAGTACTTC.

The V call is TRBV28, the J call TRBJ1-5; perhaps TRBD1 as D (5 bases). V was clipped by 4 bases and J by 4 bases, with 8 bases between them. Per the germline V gene, CDR1 is MDHEN and CDR2 is SYDVKM. The CDR3 extends over 13 amino acids. CDR3 DNA sequence: TGTGCCAGCAGTTACAGGAGAAATCAGCCCCAGCATTTT. It codes for CASSYRRNQPQHF.

The rearrangement uses TRBV9 and TRBJ2-7; 8 bases map to TRBD1. The junction had 6 bases not matched to a gene; V was cut back by 0 bases and J by 4 bases. The CDR3 extends over 15 amino acids. From germline, CDR1 is SGDLS and CDR2 YYNGEE. In DNA, the CDR3 is TGTGCCAGCAGCGTAGATCCAGGGGGCGTGTACGAGCAGTACTTC. Its translation: CASSVDPGGVYEQYF.

This chain uses TRBV30 with TRBJ1-2, with 12 nucleotides matching TRBD1. Germline assignment: CDR1 GTSNPN and CDR2 SVGIG (reference sequence). This CDR3 is built from 16 residues. Losses at the gene ends were 0 bases for V and 4 bases for J; bases not matched to a gene: 6. The DNA of the CDR3 is TGTGCCTGGAGTGTGGGACAGGGGGCGCGGAGCTATGGCTACACCTTC. It yields the protein CAWSVGQGARSYGYTF.

This rearrangement joins TRBV7-6 to TRBJ2-1; possibly TRBD2 for D (6 bases). V lost 1 base, J lost 2 bases, and 15 bases lay in between. The germline V gene encodes CDR1 SGHVS and CDR2 FNYEAQ. This CDR3 spans 17 amino acids. The CDR3 loop is CASSLGGLRDTYNEQFF. The CDR3 DNA follows: TGTGCCAGCAGCTTAGGTGGACTACGGGATACCTACAATGAGCAGTTCTTC.

The chain employs TRBV19 and TRBJ1-3; D is unresolved. V was cut by 4 bases and J by 0 bases, with 10 bases left in between. The CDR3 spans 15 residues. Germline V lookup: CDR1 LNHDA, CDR2 SQIVND (reference sequence). CDR3 residues: CASSTPQNSGNTIYF. CDR3 coding DNA: TGTGCCAGTAGTACACCGCAGAACTCTGGAAACACCATATATTTT.

The J gene is TRBJ2-7, the V gene TRBV6-5; D unclear. Trimming stripped 5 bases from V and 0 bases from J, with 5 bases between. Germline-derived CDR1 and CDR2 are MNHEY and SVGAGI. The CDR3 length is 12 residues. The CDR3 reads CASSPGSYEQYF. CDR3 bases: TGTGCCAGCAGTCCCGGCTCCTACGAGCAGTACTTC.

The rearrangement joins TRBV28 to TRBJ2-7, with 13 bases fitting TRBD2. This CDR3 has 16 amino acids. CDR1 is MDHEN and CDR2 is SYDVKM in the germline V gene. Trimming cost V 6 bases and J 4 bases; bases outside gene matches: 9. This chain's CDR3 is CASRPWTSGSIYEQYF. CDR3 DNA sequence: TGTGCCAGCAGGCCTTGGACTAGCGGGAGTATATACGAGCAGTACTTC.

The chain combines TRBV27 with TRBJ2-1, with 7 bases aligning to TRBD1. CDR3 length equals 18 residues. Germline CDR1 MNHEY, CDR2 SMNVEV (reference sequence). With 6 bases clipped from V and 0 bases from J, the junction kept 14 bases outside the gene matches. In DNA, the CDR3 is TGTGCCAGCAGCCGTCCGCACAGGGGCGGAGCCTCCTACAATGAGCAGTTCTTC. It specifies CASSRPHRGGASYNEQFF.

The J gene is TRBJ2-2, the V gene TRBV7-9; 7 nucleotides match TRBD1. The germline CDR1 and CDR2 sequences are SEHNR and FQNEAQ (reference sequence). V shed 5 bases and J 1 base; nucleotides not matched to a gene: 1. The CDR3 contains 14 residues. The CDR3 DNA is TGTGCCAGCAGCAGGGGGCTGAACACCGGGGAGCTGTTTTTT. Translation: CASSRGLNTGELFF.

The V call is TRBV2, the J call TRBJ1-2, with TRBD1 matching 9 bases. The CDR3 extends over 16 amino acids. The germline V gene has CDR1 SNHLY and CDR2 FYNNEI. Unmatched junction bases numbered 12, after V lost 6 bases and J lost 4 bases. The CDR3 is CASSATGGSGLYGYTF. CDR3 in DNA: TGTGCCAGCAGCGCTACAGGGGGCTCCGGGCTCTATGGCTACACCTTC.

The chain combines TRBV27 with TRBJ2-1; 7 positions match TRBD1. The CDR3 runs 15 residues. Germline assignment: CDR1 MNHEY and CDR2 SMNVEV (reference sequence). V was clipped by 5 bases and J by 2 bases; unmatched bases: 6. CDR3 loop: CASSADRNPYNEQFF. The CDR3 DNA is TGTGCCAGCAGTGCGGACAGGAACCCCTACAATGAGCAGTTCTTC.

This clone was seen a few times. The chain is built from TRBV6-4 and TRBJ2-3, with 11 bases fitting TRBD2. Losses at the gene ends were 3 bases for V and 6 bases for J; bases not matched to a gene: 5. Germline V gene sequence: CDR1 MRHNA, CDR2 SNTAGT. This CDR3 comprises 15 residues. The CDR3 DNA reads TGTGCCAGCAGTGAAGAGACTAGCGGGGCCGATACGCAGTATTTT. This encodes CASSEETSGADTQYF.

The rearrangement uses TRBV13 and TRBJ1-4; possibly TRBD1 for D (6 bases). Trimming shortened V by 3 bases and J by 12 bases, and 11 bases separated the two germline ends. This CDR3 spans 12 amino acids. Germline values: CDR1 PRHDT, CDR2 FYEKMQ (reference sequence). DNA for the CDR3: TGTGCCAGCAGCTTCTGGGGGCAGGAACTGTTTTTT. It translates to CASSFWGQELFF.

The rearrangement joins TRBV2 to TRBJ2-5; no reliable D call. Germline V lookup: CDR1 SNHLY, CDR2 FYNNEI. The CDR3 is 11 residues long. V dropped 5 bases and J dropped 1 base, with 2 bases sitting between them. CDR3 DNA sequence: TGTGCCAGCAGTCTCCAAGAGACCCAGTACTTC. This encodes CASSLQETQYF. The full variable domain, rest sourced from reference TRBV2 and TRBJ2-5, is EPEVTQTPSHQVTQMGQEVILRCVPISNHLYFYWYRQILGQKVEFLVSFYNNEISEKSEIFDDQFSVERPDGSNFTLKIRSTKLEDSAMYFCASSLQETQYFGPGTRLLVL.

For the CDR3, the DNA is TGTGCCAGCAGCCCCGGGGGGACTGAAGCTTTCTTT. Residues: CASSPGGTEAFF. The rearrangement uses TRBV5-6 and TRBJ1-1; possible D gene TRBD1, 5 bases. V gave up 4 bases and J gave up 5 bases, with 9 bases separating them. The CDR3 totals 12 residues. Germline loops: CDR1 SGHDT, CDR2 YYEEEE. Drawing the rest from reference TRBV5-6 and TRBJ1-1, the complete variable domain is DAGVTQSPTHLIKTRGQQVTLRCSPKSGHDTVSWYQQALGQGPQFIFQYYEEEERQRGNFPDRFSGHQFPNYSSELNVNALLLGDSALYLCASSPGGTEAFFGQGTRLTVV.

The V gene is TRBV4-3, the J gene TRBJ1-2; the D gene is possibly TRBD1 (6 bases). V was clipped by 0 bases and J by 5 bases, with 13 bases between them. The CDR3 spans 15 residues. Germline CDR1 is LGHNA and CDR2 is YSLEER. This CDR3 reads CASSQERWGRYGYTF. CDR3 nucleotide sequence: TGCGCCAGCAGCCAAGAACGGTGGGGGCGTTATGGCTACACCTTC.

A remark on this clone: The same CDR3 arises from other DNA sequences in this sample as well. The gene calls are TRBV6-5 and TRBJ1-2; possibly TRBD1 for D (6 bases). CDR1 is MNHEY and CDR2 is SVGAGI in the germline V gene. The CDR3 totals 13 residues. V lost 0 bases and J lost 4, with 6 bases in between. CDR3 DNA: TGTGCCAGCAGTTACTCACAGGGCTATGGCTACACCTTC. As protein: CASSYSQGYGYTF.

The rearrangement joins TRBV18 to TRBJ2-3; 7 bases agree with TRBD2. The trim removed 4 bases at V and 0 bases at J, leaving 7 bases unmatched. This CDR3 comprises 16 residues. CDR1 and CDR2 from the germline V gene are KGHSH and LQKENI. The CDR3 bases are TGTGCCAGCTCACGTGGGGGGGACCCTAGCACAGATACGCAGTATTTT. Translation gives CASSRGGDPSTDTQYF.

This chain links TRBV4-2 with TRBJ2-7; 13 positions match TRBD2. The V gene end was trimmed by 3 bases and the J gene end by 5 bases; junction bases not matched to a gene: 4. CDR3 length: 15 residues. Germline V gene lookup returns CDR1 LGHNA and CDR2 YNFKEQ. The CDR3 here is CASSHGTSGNHEQYF. The DNA for the CDR3 is TGTGCCAGCAGCCATGGGACTAGCGGGAACCACGAGCAGTACTTC.

The count of this clone is one. The chain combines TRBV9 with TRBJ1-1; D is possibly TRBD1 (6 bases). The length of the CDR3 is 16 residues. CDR1 is SGDLS, CDR2 YYNGEE, per germline. V lost 6 bases to trimming and J lost 7 bases, with 25 bases between them. The CDR3 nucleotides are TGTGCCAGCACCCTCCTGATCGGTGTAGGGGGAAATGAAGCTTTCTTT. Amino acid sequence: CASTLLIGVGGNEAFF.

The genes are TRBV9 and TRBJ1-1; 11 nucleotides match TRBD1. Germline V gene lookup returns CDR1 SGDLS and CDR2 YYNGEE. The CDR3 sequence is 14 residues long. V lost 3 bases and J lost 4; bases outside the gene matches: 2. For the CDR3, the DNA is TGTGCCAGCAGCGCGGGACAGGGGGGCACTGAAGCTTTCTTT. Its translation: CASSAGQGGTEAFF.

The V gene is TRBV5-1, the J gene TRBJ2-7, with TRBD2 matching over 14 bases. This CDR3 comprises 15 residues. CDR1 and CDR2 from the germline V gene are SGHRS and YFSETQ. J gave up 6 bases and V 4 bases, and 6 bases lay outside the gene matches. The CDR3 sequence: CASSPGLAGVLEQYF. The CDR3 DNA follows: TGCGCCAGCAGCCCGGGACTAGCGGGAGTACTCGAGCAGTACTTC. Variable domain in full (rest from reference TRBV5-1 and TRBJ2-7): KAGVTQTPRYLIKTRGQQVTLSCSPISGHRSVSWYQQTPGQGLQFLFEYFSETQRNKGNFPGRFSGRQFSNSRSEMNVSTLELGDSALYLCASSPGLAGVLEQYFGPGTRLTVT.

The chain links TRBV2 to TRBJ2-7; 7 bases are a match to TRBD1. From germline, CDR1 is SNHLY and CDR2 FYNNEI. With V trimmed by 8 bases and J by 5 bases, 9 bases remained unmatched. The CDR3 totals 13 residues. The CDR3 DNA follows: TGTGCCAGCTTAAGCTTCGACAGGGACGAGCAGTACTTC. It yields the protein CASLSFDRDEQYF.

V and J are TRBV6-1 and TRBJ2-5; tentative D call: TRBD1 (6 bases). Between the trimmed V and J ends, which lost 5 bases and 7 bases, there was a span of 17 bases. CDR1 and CDR2 from the germline V gene are MNHNS and SASEGT. This CDR3 region has 14 residues. The CDR3 region is CASSQGQRLWTQYF. The CDR3 DNA sequence: TGTGCCAGCAGTCAGGGACAACGGTTGTGGACCCAGTACTTC.